These 5 T cell receptor beta chains originate from one sample sequenced in a study of T cell repertoires in cytomegalovirus infection. These receptors have no identified antigens. MiXCR, applied by TCRdb to the reads, yields one record per CDR3 protein. The sample carries about 71,000 distinct CDR3 sequences, 20% to 25% recorded once. The input for sequencing was CD8+ T cells from cultured PBMCs, taken from culture after CMV antigen stimulation. The receptors here all came from a human donor in good health (CMV status not recorded). Some clones in this sample may be carry-over from other donors' samples.

This clonotype turned up a few times. V usage is TRBV25-1 and J usage is TRBJ2-7; the D is unclear. Trimming took 3 bases from V and 2 from J, leaving 14 bases between them. CDR1 and CDR2 from the germline V gene are MGHDK and SYGVNS. The length of the CDR3 is 15 residues. The CDR3 region has the DNA TGTGCCAGCAGTGACGCAGGCCGTGGTCCCTACGAGCAGTACTTC. Translating gives CASSDAGRGPYEQYF.

The CDR3 DNA follows: TGTGCCAGCAGTTCCGGAGCTAGCACAGATACGCAGTATTTT. This codes for CASSSGASTDTQYF. The chain is built from TRBV6-5 and TRBJ2-3; D gene ambiguous. CDR3 length: 14 residues. Between the trimmed V and J ends, which lost 4 bases and 0 bases, there was a span of 8 bases. The V gene's germline CDR1 is MNHEY and CDR2 SVGAGI.

This chain connects TRBV7-2 to TRBJ1-6, with a weak D call TRBD1 (6 bases). Germline assignment: CDR1 SGHTA and CDR2 FQGNSA. The CDR3 consists of 17 residues. V was shortened by 1 base and J by 6 bases, with 16 bases between the two germline ends. The CDR3 sequence: CASSLVGRGAVNSPLHF. CDR3 coding DNA: TGTGCCAGCAGCTTAGTGGGTCGGGGGGCCGTTAATTCACCCCTCCACTTT.

Comments on this clonotype: This likely comes from a read error, as the CDR3 has no conserved phenylalanine or tryptophan at its end. The rearrangement uses TRBV7-2 and TRBJ1-6; D perhaps matches TRBD1 (6 bases). V was shortened by 5 bases and J by 7 bases, with 15 bases between the two germline ends. Germline CDR1 is SGHTA and CDR2 is FQGNSA. The CDR3 extends over 15 amino acids. The CDR3 protein is CASSVLAGANSPLHL. Here the CDR3 DNA reads TGTGCCAGCAGCGTCTTGGCAGGGGCAAATTCACCCCTCCACTTA.

This clonotype came up a few times. The gene calls are TRBV4-1 and TRBJ2-3; the D gene is possibly TRBD2 (7 bases). This CDR3 region has 22 residues. Germline lookup yields CDR1 MGHRA and CDR2 YSYEKL. Between the trimmed V and J ends, which lost 3 bases and 6 bases, there was a span of 37 bases. This CDR3 reads CASSQSDGDTLRSGMSQDTQYF. In DNA form, the CDR3 reads TGCGCCAGCAGCCAGTCTGACGGGGACACCCTTCGGAGCGGGATGTCACAGGATACGCAGTATTTT.